These 23 T cell receptor beta chains came from one sample sequenced in a study of kidney transplant recipient with SARS-CoV-2 infection. TCRdb independently ran MiXCR on the reads; one entry per CDR3 protein. The sample lists 200,000 to 300,000 distinct CDR3 sequences; 25% to 35% were seen once. Sequencing used a blood sample, obtained at baseline and between days 110 and 120 from a kidney transplant recipient. The receptors derive from a young adult male patient who had COVID-19 and was a kidney transplant recipient. The graft donor may have contributed some T cells.

Note on this clonotype: One base away lies a much larger clone, so this may be a sequencing read error. The rearrangement joins TRBV30 to TRBJ2-1; no clear D gene. V lost 3 bases, J lost 4 bases, and 10 bases lay in between. Germline assignment: CDR1 GTSNPN and CDR2 SVGIG (reference sequence). The CDR3 consists of 13 residues. The CDR3: CAWRRAQYNEQFF. The CDR3 DNA sequence: TGTGCCTGGAGACGGGCACAGTACAATGAGCAGTTCTTC.

This clonotype has a count of ten or more. CDR3 region: CASSLNGLSGSPLHF. CDR3 in DNA: TGTGCCAGCAGCTTAAACGGGTTATCAGGTTCACCCCTCCACTTT. The chain is built from TRBV7-3 and TRBJ1-6; no clear D. The CDR3 sequence is 15 residues long. Looked up from germline, CDR1 is SGHTA and CDR2 is FQGTGA. With 1 base removed from V and 9 bases from J, the gap between germline ends came to 13 bases.

There are many counts of this clonotype. The CDR3 sequence: CASSGKCPISIRTEAFF. DNA of the CDR3: TGTGCCAGCAGCGGTAAATGTCCCATTTCAATTCGCACTGAAGCTTTCTTT. The chain carries TRBV3-1 and TRBJ1-1; D remains ambiguous. V lost 5 bases and J lost 4, with 23 bases in between. This CDR3 contains 17 residues. Germline V gene data show CDR1 as LGHDT and CDR2 as YNNKEL (reference sequence).

As regards this clonotype: It may be a read error: a sequence one base away is much more abundant. The CDR3 protein is CAGSDTRPISFSETQYF. CDR3 nucleotide sequence: TGTGCCGGCAGCGACACACGTCCCATTTCTTTCTCTGAGACCCAGTACTTC. The chain uses TRBV3-1 and TRBJ2-7, with D hard to call. The J call is uncertain, as TRBJ2-5 better fits the DNA end. Germline assignment: CDR1 LGHDT and CDR2 YNNKEL (reference sequence). This CDR3 has 17 amino acids.

J is TRBJ1-2 and V is TRBV6-5; D unresolved. In germline, CDR1 is MNHEY, CDR2 SVGAGI. V was trimmed by 5 bases and J by 4 bases, leaving 23 bases between them. The length of the CDR3 is 17 residues. The CDR3 reads CASSRNSSMRKTYGYTF. The CDR3 region has the DNA TGTGCCAGCAGTCGTAATTCCTCTATGCGAAAGACCTATGGCTACACCTTC.

In the case of this clonotype: A single base separates this from a much larger clone, so it may be a read error. This chain links TRBV2 with TRBJ2-7, with 8 bases fitting TRBD1. The CDR3 covers 12 residues. J was trimmed by 3 bases and V by 10 bases; bases with no gene match: 5. The V gene's germline CDR1 is SNHLY and CDR2 FYNNEI. The CDR3 DNA reads as TGTGCCAACCAGGGGACAGGCTACGAGCAGTACTTC. Protein product: CANQGTGYEQYF.

This clonotype came up many times. The chain employs TRBV20-1 and TRBJ2-7; weak D call: TRBD1 (6 bases). Per the germline V gene, CDR1 is DFQATT and CDR2 is SNEGSKA (reference sequence). V was trimmed by 3 bases and J by 4 bases, leaving 13 bases between them. The CDR3 has 13 residues. CDR3 residues: CSASGDIQYEQYF. For the CDR3, the DNA is TGCAGTGCTAGTGGGGACATCCAATACGAGCAGTACTTC.

This clonotype showed up just a few times. V is TRBV5-4 and J is TRBJ2-3; 9 bases agree with TRBD2. J was trimmed by 10 bases and V by 2 bases; bases with no gene match: 8. The germline CDR1 and CDR2 sequences are SGHNT and YYREEE (reference sequence). The CDR3 is made up of 14 amino acids. The DNA of the CDR3 is TGTGCCAGCAGCTTTGGGCGGGAGGGCCGGTCGCAGTATTTT. This gives the protein CASSFGREGRSQYF.

Remarks on this clonotype: This could be a read error, since a much larger clone is one nucleotide away. The rearrangement uses TRBV7-6 and TRBJ1-5; 9 bases map to TRBD1. This CDR3 is built from 18 residues. Germline V gives CDR1 SGHVS, CDR2 FNYEAQ. Written as DNA, the CDR3 is TGTGCCAGCAGCTTAAGACCCCCGGGACAGGGTAATCTTGGGCCCCAGAATTTT. Its translation is CASSLRPPGQGNLGPQNF. Full variable domain (missing parts from reference TRBV7-6 and TRBJ1-5): GAGVSQSPRYKVTKRGQDVALRCDPISGHVSLYWYRQALGQGPEFLTYFNYEAQQDKSGLPNDRFSAERPEGSISTLTIQRTEQRDSAMYRCASSLRPPGQGNLGPQNFGDGTRLSIL.

The chain employs TRBV7-8 and TRBJ2-2; D ambiguous. Trimming stripped 6 bases from V and 7 bases from J, with 18 bases between. This CDR3 contains 15 residues. From germline, CDR1 is SGHVS and CDR2 FQNEAQ. The CDR3 protein is CASSPSPRTGGELFF. The CDR3 region has the DNA TGTGCCAGCAGTCCCTCGCCCCGGACGGGCGGGGAGCTGTTTTTT.

Notes on this clonotype: A much larger clone lies a single base off, so this may be a read error. The gene calls are TRBV5-1 and TRBJ1-2; D is ambiguous. The V end was cut by 6 bases, the J end by 4 bases, with 22 bases between. CDR3 size: 16 residues. Germline assignment: CDR1 SGHRS and CDR2 YFSETQ. The CDR3 coding sequence is TGCGCCAGCATTGCACAATCGGCTCGAAAGACCTATGGCTACACCTTC. Residues: CASIAQSARKTYGYTF.

A remark on this clonotype: A much larger clonotype is one base distant, so this may be a read error. J is TRBJ2-7 and V is TRBV7-9; 8 positions agree with TRBD2. The germline V gene has CDR1 SEHNR and CDR2 FQNEAQ (reference sequence). V gave up 5 bases and J gave up 4 bases; unmatched junction bases: 16. CDR3 length: 17 residues. CDR3 in DNA: TGTGCCAGCAGCGGAATGGGACTAGTGGGAGGATCTTACGAGCAGTACTTC. Amino acids: CASSGMGLVGGSYEQYF.

This clonotype occurred many times. This chain connects TRBV28 to TRBJ1-3, with 11 nucleotides matching TRBD1. This CDR3 has 18 residues. Losses at the gene ends were 2 bases for V and 4 bases for J; bases not matched to a gene: 10. Germline loops: CDR1 MDHEN, CDR2 SYDVKM. Here the CDR3 DNA reads TGTGCCAGCAGTTTAGTTGTTGGACAGGGGGCGCCCGGAAACACCATATATTTT. It codes for CASSLVVGQGAPGNTIYF.

Remarks on this clonotype: Mismatch with germline at one junction end may stem from a read error. This chain connects TRBV27 to TRBJ2-5; the D is unclear. The germline V gene has CDR1 MNHEY and CDR2 SMNVEV (reference sequence). This CDR3 has 11 residues. The CDR3 sequence: CASPNTETQCF. CDR3 coding DNA: TGTGCCAGCCCCAATACGGAGACCCAGTGCTTC.

This clonotype was detected only once. A much larger clone lies a single base off, so this may be a read error. The chain carries TRBV19 and TRBJ1-5; no firm D call. Germline values: CDR1 LNHDA, CDR2 SQIVND (reference sequence). This CDR3 region has 16 residues. CDR3 sequence reads: CAGSPGLGKSNQPQHF. The CDR3, as DNA: TGTGCCGGTAGTCCCGGGCTGGGGAAAAGCAATCAGCCCCAGCATTTT.

In the case of this clonotype: This may come from a read error, since a much larger clone is one base off. J is TRBJ1-2 and V is TRBV10-1; D gene ambiguous. Germline V gene lookup returns CDR1 WNHNN and CDR2 SYGVQD (reference sequence). There are 17 residues in the CDR3. CDR3 residues: CAGSIYERSRKTYGYTF. DNA for the CDR3: TGCGCCGGCAGTATCTATGAAAGATCGCGAAAGACCTATGGCTACACCTTC.

Comments on this clonotype: Given a much more abundant clone one base away, this may be a read error. The J gene is TRBJ1-2, the V gene TRBV19; possibly TRBD1 for D (6 bases). V lost 7 bases, J lost 2 bases, and 17 bases lay in between. The CDR3 is 15 residues long. The V gene's germline CDR1 is LNHDA and CDR2 SQIVND (reference sequence). This CDR3 is CASNIRSGHNYGYTF. CDR3 DNA sequence: TGTGCCAGTAATATTAGGTCGGGACACAACTATGGCTACACCTTC.

About this clonotype itself: A clone one base away is much larger, so this may be a read error. This rearrangement joins TRBV21-1 to TRBJ2-3; TRBD2 reflects the table's D call only, with no check against the DNA. TRBV21-1 constitutes a pseudogene. There are 17 residues in the CDR3. As DNA, the CDR3 is TGTGCCAGCAGTTTGTTACTAGCTACAGTCACGCAAGATACGCAGTATTTT. Amino acids: CASSLLLATVTQDTQYF.

This clonotype occurred once. A much larger clonotype is one base distant, so this may be a read error. The genes are TRBV4-3 and TRBJ2-6; weak D call: TRBD1 (6 bases). Germline assignment: CDR1 LGHNA and CDR2 YSLEER. The CDR3 extends over 17 amino acids. CDR3 sequence reads: CTSSQYRGGSGANVLTF. In DNA, the CDR3 is TGCACCAGCAGCCAGTATCGAGGGGGCTCTGGGGCCAACGTCCTGACTTTC.

This chain uses TRBV28 with TRBJ2-6, with 7 nucleotides matching TRBD1. CDR1 and CDR2 from the germline V gene are MDHEN and SYDVKM. The CDR3 totals 15 residues. The junction had 4 bases not matched to a gene; V was cut back by 6 bases and J by 2 bases. The CDR3 region is CASREGGAGANVLTF. Written as DNA, the CDR3 is TGTGCCAGCAGGGAAGGGGGCGCTGGGGCCAACGTCCTGACTTTC.

The table lists this clonotype with a few counts. This chain links TRBV9 with TRBJ2-5, with D unclear. Per the germline V gene, CDR1 is SGDLS and CDR2 is YYNGEE. V gave up 0 bases and J gave up 0 bases, with 6 bases separating them. The CDR3 is 14 residues long. CDR3 nucleotides: TGTGCCAGCAGCGTAGGTACCTACCAAGAGACCCAGTACTTC. It encodes CASSVGTYQETQYF. Full variable domain (remainder filled in from reference TRBV9 and TRBJ2-5): DSGVTQTPKHLITATGQRVTLRCSPRSGDLSVYWYQQSLDQGLQFLIQYYNGEERAKGNILERFSAQQFPDLHSELNLSSLELGDSALYFCASSVGTYQETQYFGPGTRLLVL.

This clonotype occurred many times. The chain links TRBV12-3 or TRBV12-4 to TRBJ1-1, with a tentative D call TRBD1 (5 bases). V lost 7 bases, J lost 2 bases, and 17 bases lay in between. The CDR3 runs 15 residues. CDR3 nucleotides: TGTGCCAGCATCCATAGGCGGGGCCTAAACACTGAAGCTTTCTTT. Translated: CASIHRRGLNTEAFF.

Remarks on this clonotype: Since a much larger clone is just one base distant, this may be a read error. V is TRBV20-1 and J is TRBJ1-1; maybe TRBD1 (6 bases). Germline V gene data show CDR1 as DFQATT and CDR2 as SNEGSKA (reference sequence). This CDR3 contains 13 residues. The germline V and J ends were trimmed by 8 bases and 1 base, with 14 bases remaining between them. The CDR3 region has the DNA TGCAGTACCTTTAGGACAGAGAACACTGAAGCTTTCTTT. Its protein is CSTFRTENTEAFF.